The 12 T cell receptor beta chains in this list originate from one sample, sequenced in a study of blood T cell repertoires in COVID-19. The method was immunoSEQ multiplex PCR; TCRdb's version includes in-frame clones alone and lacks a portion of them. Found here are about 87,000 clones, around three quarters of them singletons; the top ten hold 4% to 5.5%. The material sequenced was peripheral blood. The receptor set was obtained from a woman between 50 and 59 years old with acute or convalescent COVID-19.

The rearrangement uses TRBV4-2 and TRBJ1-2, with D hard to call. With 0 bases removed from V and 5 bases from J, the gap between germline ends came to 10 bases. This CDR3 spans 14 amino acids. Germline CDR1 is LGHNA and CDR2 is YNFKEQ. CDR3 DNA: TGTGCCAGCAGCCAAGACGAGGGAAGTTATGGCTACACCTTC. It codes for CASSQDEGSYGYTF.

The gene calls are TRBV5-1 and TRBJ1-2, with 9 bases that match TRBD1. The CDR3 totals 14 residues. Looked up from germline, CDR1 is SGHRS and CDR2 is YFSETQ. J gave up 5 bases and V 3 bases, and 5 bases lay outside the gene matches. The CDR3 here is CASSSRTGDYGYTF. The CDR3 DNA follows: TGCGCCAGCAGCTCGAGGACAGGGGATTATGGCTACACCTTC.

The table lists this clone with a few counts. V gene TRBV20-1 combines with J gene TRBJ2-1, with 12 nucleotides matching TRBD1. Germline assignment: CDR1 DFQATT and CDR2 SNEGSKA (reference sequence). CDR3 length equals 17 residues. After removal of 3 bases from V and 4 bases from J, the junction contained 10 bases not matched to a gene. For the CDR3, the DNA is TGCAGTGCTAGTTCCATTGGGGACAGGGGGCGATACAATGAGCAGTTCTTC. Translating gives CSASSIGDRGRYNEQFF.

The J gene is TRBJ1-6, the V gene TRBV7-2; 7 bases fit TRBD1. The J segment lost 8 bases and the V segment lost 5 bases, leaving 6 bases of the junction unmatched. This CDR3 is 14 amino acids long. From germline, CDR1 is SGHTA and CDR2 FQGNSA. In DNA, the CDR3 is TGTGCCAGCAGCGGGGACAGCGCGTATTCACCCCTCCACTTT. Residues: CASSGDSAYSPLHF.

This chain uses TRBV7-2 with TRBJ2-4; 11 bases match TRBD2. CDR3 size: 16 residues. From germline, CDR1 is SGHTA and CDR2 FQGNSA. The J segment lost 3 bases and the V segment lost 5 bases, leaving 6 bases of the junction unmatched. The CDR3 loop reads CASSATSGGIKNIQYF. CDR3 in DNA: TGTGCCAGCAGCGCCACTAGCGGGGGTATCAAAAACATTCAGTACTTC.

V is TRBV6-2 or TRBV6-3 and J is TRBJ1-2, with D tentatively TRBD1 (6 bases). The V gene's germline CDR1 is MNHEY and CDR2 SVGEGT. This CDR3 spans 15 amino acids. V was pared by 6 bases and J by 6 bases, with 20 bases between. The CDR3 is CASSRFSRDKDGYTF. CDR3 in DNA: TGTGCCAGCAGCCGCTTTTCACGGGACAAGGATGGCTACACCTTC.

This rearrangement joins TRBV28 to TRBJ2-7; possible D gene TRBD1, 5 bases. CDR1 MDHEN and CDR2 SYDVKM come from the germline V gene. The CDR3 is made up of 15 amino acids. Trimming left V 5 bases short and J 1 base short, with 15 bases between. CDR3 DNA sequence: TGTGCCAGCAGTCCGGACGGTTCAGGGTCCTACGAGCAGTACTTC. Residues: CASSPDGSGSYEQYF.

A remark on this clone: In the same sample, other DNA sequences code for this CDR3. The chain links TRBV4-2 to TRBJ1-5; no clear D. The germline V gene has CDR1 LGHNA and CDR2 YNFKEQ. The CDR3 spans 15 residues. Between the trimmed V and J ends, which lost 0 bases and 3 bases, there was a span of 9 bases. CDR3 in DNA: TGTGCCAGCAGCCAAGAACGGGAGCTCAATCAGCCCCAGCATTTT. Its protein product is CASSQERELNQPQHF.

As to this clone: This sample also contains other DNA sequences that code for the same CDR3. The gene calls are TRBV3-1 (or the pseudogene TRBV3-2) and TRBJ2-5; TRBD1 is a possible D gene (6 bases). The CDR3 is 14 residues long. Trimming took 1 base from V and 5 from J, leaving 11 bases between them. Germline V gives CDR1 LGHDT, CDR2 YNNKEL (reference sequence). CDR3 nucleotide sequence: TGTGCCAGCAGCCAAGGGGGGCGCGGGGAGACCCAGTACTTC. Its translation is CASSQGGRGETQYF.

For the CDR3, the DNA is TGTGCCAGCACCCCAGGGGCTTGGAACGAGCAGTACTTC. Translation gives CASTPGAWNEQYF. The chain carries TRBV12-3 or TRBV12-4 and TRBJ2-7, with a possible D match to TRBD1 (6 bases). The CDR3 spans 13 residues. Trimming left V 7 bases short and J 5 bases short, with 15 bases between.

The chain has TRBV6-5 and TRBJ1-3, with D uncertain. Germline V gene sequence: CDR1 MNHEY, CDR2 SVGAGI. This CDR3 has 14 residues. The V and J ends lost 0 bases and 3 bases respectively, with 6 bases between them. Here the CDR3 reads CASSYSAFGNTIYF. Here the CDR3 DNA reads TGTGCCAGCAGTTACTCAGCGTTTGGAAACACCATATATTTT.

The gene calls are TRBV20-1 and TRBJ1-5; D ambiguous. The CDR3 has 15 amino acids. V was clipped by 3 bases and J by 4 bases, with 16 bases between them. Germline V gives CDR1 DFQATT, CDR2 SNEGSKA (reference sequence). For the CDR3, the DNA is TGCAGTGCTAGTTCGGGTGGCATCAAGAATCAGCCCCAGCATTTT. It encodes CSASSGGIKNQPQHF.